Presented here are 19 T cell receptor beta chains from one specimen sequenced in a study of blood T cells in healthy people across ages. For the second PCR, which ran for 7 to 11 cycles, a sample-barcoded 5' primer and a J-beta primer mix were used. Using its own MiXCR run on the 5' RACE reads, TCRdb lists one record per CDR3 protein. The sample holds around 1,500,000 distinct CDR3 sequences; 42% are singletons and the top ten take 7.9%. The material sequenced was blood. The source of these receptors is a woman under 30 in good health.

This clonotype appeared a single time. The genes are TRBV5-1 and TRBJ1-1; weak D call: TRBD1 (6 bases). Germline CDR1 is SGHRS and CDR2 is YFSETQ. Between the trimmed V and J ends, which lost 5 bases and 0 bases, there was a span of 20 bases. The CDR3 runs 17 residues. The CDR3 sequence: CASRRSGQRELNTEAFF. The CDR3 bases are TGCGCCAGCAGGCGCTCCGGACAGAGAGAATTGAACACTGAAGCTTTCTTT.

The J gene is TRBJ2-7, the V gene TRBV20-1; no firm D call. Trimming removed 1 base from V and 2 bases from J, with 9 bases in between. There are 13 residues in the CDR3. Germline lookup yields CDR1 DFQATT and CDR2 SNEGSKA (reference sequence). The CDR3 is CSARADQTYEQYF. In DNA, the CDR3 is TGCAGTGCTAGAGCGGACCAGACCTACGAGCAGTACTTC.

The rearrangement links TRBV7-9 to TRBJ1-1, with D unresolved. The CDR3 runs to 14 residues. V lost 0 bases, J lost 5 bases, and 10 bases lay in between. Germline CDR1 is SEHNR and CDR2 is FQNEAQ (reference sequence). CDR3 nucleotide sequence: TGTGCCAGCAGCTTAGCGACAACAACAACTGAAGCTTTCTTT. Amino acid sequence: CASSLATTTTEAFF.

The chain joins TRBV12-3 or TRBV12-4 to TRBJ1-2; possible D gene TRBD1, 6 bases. This CDR3 comprises 14 residues. The V and J ends lost 3 bases and 4 bases respectively, with 12 bases between them. This CDR3 reads CASSFFRGGYGYTF. CDR3 coding DNA: TGTGCCAGCAGTTTCTTCAGGGGTGGCTATGGCTACACCTTC.

The chain links TRBV6-1 to TRBJ1-4, with D possibly matching TRBD1 (5 bases). CDR3 length: 18 amino acids. Germline loops: CDR1 MNHNS, CDR2 SASEGT. The V end was cut by 0 bases, the J end by 7 bases, with 21 bases between. The CDR3 coding sequence is TGTGCCAGCAGTGAAGCTATGGCAGGGAATCTGATTGGTGAAAAACTGTTTTTT. This codes for CASSEAMAGNLIGEKLFF.

This clonotype was seen more than once but under ten times. This chain connects TRBV3-1 to TRBJ1-1; D not certain. Germline V gives CDR1 LGHDT, CDR2 YNNKEL (reference sequence). V was pared by 3 bases and J by 4 bases, with 9 bases between. This CDR3 is 13 amino acids long. In DNA form, the CDR3 reads TGTGCCAGCAGCCAGCCACCTGGCACTGAAGCTTTCTTT. Translating gives CASSQPPGTEAFF.

The genes are TRBV6-5 and TRBJ1-1, with 8 bases lining up with TRBD1. Unmatched junction bases numbered 8, after V lost 6 bases and J lost 5 bases. This CDR3 contains 14 residues. Germline V gene data show CDR1 as MNHEY and CDR2 as SVGAGI. This CDR3 is CASSRGDRGTEAFF. CDR3 sequence (DNA): TGTGCCAGCAGCAGGGGAGACAGGGGTACTGAAGCTTTCTTT.

Comments on this clonotype: With a much larger clone just one base away, this may be a read error. The chain carries TRBV20-1 and TRBJ2-4, with TRBD2 matching over 10 bases. The J call may be incorrect, as the DNA end agrees better with TRBJ2-5. The CDR3 is made up of 18 amino acids. CDR1 DFQATT and CDR2 SNEGSKA come from the germline V gene (reference sequence). The CDR3 coding sequence is TGCAGTGCTAGTCGGTATCATAAGAGCGGGGGGGCCTTCCAGACCCAGTACTTC. Residues: CSASRYHKSGGAFQTQYF.

This clonotype occurred a few times. V and J are TRBV6-5 and TRBJ1-4; 7 bases are a match to TRBD1. This CDR3 spans 14 amino acids. CDR1 is MNHEY, CDR2 SVGAGI, per germline. J gave up 8 bases and V 2 bases, and 5 bases lay outside the gene matches. The CDR3 here is CASSYGQGGEKLFF. CDR3 sequence (DNA): TGTGCCAGCAGTTACGGCCAGGGGGGCGAAAAACTGTTTTTT.

This chain connects TRBV20-1 to TRBJ2-7; 8 bases align to TRBD1. J lost 0 bases, V lost 5 bases, and 6 bases had no gene match. Germline CDR1 is DFQATT and CDR2 is SNEGSKA (reference sequence). The CDR3 has 14 residues. Here the CDR3 DNA reads TGCAGTGCTGGGGGACAGGAGAGCTCCTACGAGCAGTACTTC. Translating it yields CSAGGQESSYEQYF.

This clonotype was recorded a few times. The CDR3 loop reads CASIGNPSMRNEQFF. The CDR3 DNA reads as TGTGCCAGCATCGGAAATCCCAGTATGCGCAATGAGCAGTTCTTC. This sequence joins TRBV6-6 and TRBJ2-1, with D hard to call. This CDR3 is 15 amino acids long. Deletions cut 7 bases from V and 6 bases from J, with 19 bases between. CDR1 and CDR2 from the germline V gene are MNHNY and SVGAGI (reference sequence).

The chain joins TRBV2 to TRBJ2-7, with unresolved D. V lost 8 bases to trimming and J lost 7 bases, with 12 bases between them. The CDR3 has 11 amino acids. The germline V gene has CDR1 SNHLY and CDR2 FYNNEI. The CDR3 DNA follows: TGTGCCAGCCATAGGGTCGATGAGCAGTACTTC. It is translated as CASHRVDEQYF.

The chain employs TRBV5-1 and TRBJ1-5, with TRBD1 matching over 7 bases. Germline CDR1 reads SGHRS; CDR2 reads YFSETQ. With V trimmed by 0 bases and J by 6 bases, 3 bases remained unmatched. The CDR3 runs 14 residues. The CDR3, as DNA: TGCGCCAGCAGCTTGGTAGGGGGCTTTCAGCCCCAGCATTTT. Residues: CASSLVGGFQPQHF.

V usage is TRBV20-1 and J usage is TRBJ1-2, with 7 positions matching TRBD1. From germline, CDR1 is DFQATT and CDR2 SNEGSKA (reference sequence). With 3 bases clipped from V and 7 bases from J, the junction kept 17 bases outside the gene matches. This CDR3 has 16 amino acids. Here the CDR3 DNA reads TGCAGTGCTAGGGGCGCCCCCGATGACAGGGACGGTGGCTACACCTTC. Translating gives CSARGAPDDRDGGYTF.

The CDR3 coding sequence is TGTGCTAGTGGTTCCTCAGCGGGAGGGCCTGTAAATGAGCAGTTCTTC. This translates into CASGSSAGGPVNEQFF. The V call is TRBV12-5, the J call TRBJ2-1; 10 nucleotides line up with TRBD2. J was trimmed by 7 bases and V by 4 bases; bases with no gene match: 10. Per germline, CDR1 LGHNT and CDR2 FRNRAP. CDR3 length: 16 residues.

This clonotype was recorded a few times. The chain recombines TRBV5-1 with TRBJ2-3; D not certain. Germline V gives CDR1 SGHRS, CDR2 YFSETQ. The V and J ends lost 0 bases and 2 bases respectively, with 7 bases between them. This CDR3 spans 14 amino acids. CDR3 amino acids: CASSLAQDTDTQYF. The DNA for the CDR3 is TGCGCCAGCAGCTTGGCTCAGGACACAGATACGCAGTATTTT. Based on the CDR3 plus reference TRBV5-1 and TRBJ2-3, the full variable domain is KAGVTQTPRYLIKTRGQQVTLSCSPISGHRSVSWYQQTPGQGLQFLFEYFSETQRNKGNFPGRFSGRQFSNSRSEMNVSTLELGDSALYLCASSLAQDTDTQYFGPGTRLTVL.

This clonotype was detected a few times. V is TRBV20-1 and J is TRBJ2-7, with TRBD1 matching over 7 bases. Germline V gives CDR1 DFQATT, CDR2 SNEGSKA (reference sequence). The CDR3 consists of 12 residues. The J segment lost 4 bases and the V segment lost 5 bases, leaving 5 bases of the junction unmatched. In nucleotides, the CDR3 is TGCAGTGCTCGGGACAGTTTTTACGAGCAGTACTTC. It yields the protein CSARDSFYEQYF.

The rearrangement joins TRBV7-9 to TRBJ2-6; D remains ambiguous. Trimming pared 3 bases from V and 0 bases from J, leaving 9 bases between. The CDR3 is 16 amino acids. Germline CDR1 reads SEHNR; CDR2 reads FQNEAQ (reference sequence). CDR3 in DNA: TGTGCCAGCAGCTTCTTTCTGTCCTCTGGGGCCAACGTCCTGACTTTC. Translation gives CASSFFLSSGANVLTF.

This clonotype was seen only a few times. V gene TRBV6-1 combines with J gene TRBJ1-2; D unresolved. The CDR3 has 16 residues. The germline V gene encodes CDR1 MNHNS and CDR2 SASEGT. The V end lost 4 bases, the J end lost 3 bases, and 18 bases lay between the germline ends. CDR3 loop: CASSGPGSLYDYGYTF. The DNA of the CDR3 is TGTGCCAGCAGTGGACCCGGGAGCCTATACGACTATGGCTACACCTTC.